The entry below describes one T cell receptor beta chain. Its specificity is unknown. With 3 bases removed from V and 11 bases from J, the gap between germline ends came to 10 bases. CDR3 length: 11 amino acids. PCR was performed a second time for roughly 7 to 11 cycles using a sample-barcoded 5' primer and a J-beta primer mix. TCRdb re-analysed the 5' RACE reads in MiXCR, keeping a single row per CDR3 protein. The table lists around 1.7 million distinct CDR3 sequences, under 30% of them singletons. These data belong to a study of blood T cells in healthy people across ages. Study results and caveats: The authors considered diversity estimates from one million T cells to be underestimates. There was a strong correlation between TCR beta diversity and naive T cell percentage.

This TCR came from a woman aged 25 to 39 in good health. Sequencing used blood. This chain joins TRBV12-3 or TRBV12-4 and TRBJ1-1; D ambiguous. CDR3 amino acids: CASSFGEAAFF. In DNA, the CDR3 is TGTGCCAGCAGTTTTGGGGAGGCCGCTTTCTTT.